The 2 T cell receptor beta chains in this list originate from one sample, sequenced in a study of blood T cells in healthy people across ages (dated by TCRdb to between 2014 and 2017). Library method: 5' RACE. TCRdb lists the instrument as Illumina HiSeq 2500. A second PCR of about 6 to 11 cycles was performed with a sample-barcoded 5' primer and a J-beta primer mix. Starting from the raw public reads, TCRdb applied fastp trimming at Q25, assembled clones with MiXCR and retained in-frame beta chains. Merged by CDR3 protein, the rows form single entries marked with the most common genes and DNA. The sample contains roughly 1,000,000 distinct CDR3 sequences, almost 25% of them found a single time. The ten top clones hold approximately 0.79% of the sample. These records were also assigned to another study, of T cells of mothers and their children.

The material sequenced was blood. The source of these receptors is a girl aged 2 to 9 in good health.

This clonotype was seen only a few times. The CDR3 DNA reads TGTGCCAGTCGGGGATTCAGCGGGCAACATGTTAACAATGAGCAGTTCTTC. It specifies CASRGFSGQHVNNEQFF. V and J are TRBV6-1 and TRBJ2-5; the D gene is possibly TRBD2 (6 bases). The J call may be incorrect, as the DNA end agrees better with TRBJ2-1. Germline CDR1 is MNHNS and CDR2 is SASEGT. The CDR3 extends over 17 amino acids.

The rearrangement uses TRBV12-3 or TRBV12-4 and TRBJ2-5; TRBD1 or TRBD2 may be the D gene (5 bases each). The CDR3 length is 15 residues. Trimming shortened V by 7 bases and J by 3 bases, and 18 bases separated the two germline ends. This chain's CDR3 is CASNSLGEEEETQYF. CDR3 bases: TGTGCCAGCAATTCCTTGGGGGAAGAAGAAGAGACCCAGTACTTC.